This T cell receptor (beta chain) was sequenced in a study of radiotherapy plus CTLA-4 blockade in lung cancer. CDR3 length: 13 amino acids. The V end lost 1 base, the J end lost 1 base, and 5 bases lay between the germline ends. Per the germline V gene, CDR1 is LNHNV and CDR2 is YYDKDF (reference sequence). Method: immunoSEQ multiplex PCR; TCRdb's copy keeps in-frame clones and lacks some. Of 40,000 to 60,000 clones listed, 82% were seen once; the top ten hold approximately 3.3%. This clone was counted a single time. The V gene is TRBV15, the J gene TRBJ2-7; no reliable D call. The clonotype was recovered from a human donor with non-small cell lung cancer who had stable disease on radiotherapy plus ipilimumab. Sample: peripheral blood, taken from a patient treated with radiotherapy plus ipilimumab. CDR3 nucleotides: TGTGCCACCAGCAGAGCACGGTCCTACGAGCAGTACTTC. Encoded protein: CATSRARSYEQYF.